These 19 T cell receptor beta chains were all obtained from the same sample, sequenced in a study of metastatic and nonmetastatic thyroid tumors. No treatment had been given to any patient before thyroid surgery. Via MiXCR, TCRdb re-called the PCR reads. The sample includes fewer than 25,000 clones, roughly 16% of them seen just once. Material for sequencing was tumor tissue. These receptors all stem from a female donor with papillary thyroid cancer or a benign thyroid nodule (not recorded which). Some clones in this sample may be carry-over from other donors' samples.

This clone was found many times. The chain recombines TRBV11-2 with TRBJ2-3; the D call may be TRBD1 or TRBD2 (7 bases each). CDR3 length: 15 amino acids. Trimming left V 10 bases short and J 6 bases short, with 23 bases between. Germline lookup yields CDR1 SGHAT and CDR2 FQNNGV. In nucleotides, the CDR3 is TGTGCCACACGCCCGGGGGGACTGACAGGGGATACGCAGTATTTT. It is translated as CATRPGGLTGDTQYF.

With regard to this clone: This sequence may be a read error, since a much larger clone differs from it by one base. The chain has TRBV4-2 and TRBJ2-1; 11 positions match TRBD2. This CDR3 is 17 amino acids long. CDR1 and CDR2 (germline): LGHNA, YNFKEQ. This CDR3 reads CVSSASSGGNRYNEQFF. The DNA of the CDR3 is TGTGTCAGCAGCGCCTCTAGCGGGGGGAATCGTTACAATGAGCAGTTCTTC.

The chain uses TRBV10-3 and TRBJ2-2, with D hard to call. Germline values: CDR1 ENHRY, CDR2 SYGVKD. Between the trimmed V and J ends, which lost 3 bases and 7 bases, there was a span of 12 bases. CDR3 length equals 14 residues. The CDR3 DNA follows: TGTGCCATCAGTGAACGAGGCATTGACGGGGAGCTGTTTTTT. Its translation: CAISERGIDGELFF.

This clone has ten or more counts. Written as DNA, the CDR3 is TGTGCCAGCAGCCCGGACAGGGGGGGAGAGCAGTACTTC. As protein: CASSPDRGGEQYF. The chain recombines TRBV7-2 with TRBJ2-7; 10 nucleotides match TRBD1. Germline CDR1 is SGHTA and CDR2 is FQGNSA. This CDR3 spans 13 amino acids. V lost 5 bases to trimming and J lost 7 bases; unmatched junction nucleotides: 5.

In this sample, this clone turned up many times. The CDR3 nucleotides read TGCAGTGCTAGCGGCTCTCCAAGCACAGATACGCAGTATTTT. Its protein is CSASGSPSTDTQYF. The V call is TRBV20-1, the J call TRBJ2-3; D gene unclear. V lost 3 bases and J 0 bases, leaving 10 bases between the germline ends. Germline V lookup: CDR1 DFQATT, CDR2 SNEGSKA (reference sequence). The CDR3 has 14 amino acids.

This clone was recorded at least ten times. The rearrangement joins TRBV28 to TRBJ2-2; unclear D gene. CDR3 length: 15 residues. Deletions cut 1 base from V and 3 bases from J, with 9 bases between. In germline, CDR1 is MDHEN, CDR2 SYDVKM. CDR3 nucleotides: TGTGCCAGCAGTTTATATCTTACTTACACCGGGGAGCTGTTTTTT. Its translation is CASSLYLTYTGELFF.

This clone showed up many times. The CDR3 spells CASHATEDRASGNTIYF. The CDR3 DNA is TGTGCCAGCCACGCGACAGAGGACAGGGCGTCTGGAAACACCATATATTTT. The chain carries TRBV18 and TRBJ1-3, with TRBD1 identical over 8 bases. Unmatched junction bases numbered 13, after V lost 8 bases and J lost 1 base. CDR1 and CDR2 (germline): KGHSH, LQKENI. The CDR3 is made up of 17 amino acids.

Concerning this clone: A read error may be the cause here, since a much bigger clone is one base away. The gene calls are TRBV18 and TRBJ2-6; the match to TRBD2 covers 7 bases. This CDR3 spans 16 amino acids. V lost 4 bases and J lost 4; bases outside the gene matches: 7. CDR1 and CDR2 (germline): KGHSH, LQKENI. CDR3 residues: CASSRDYYSGANVLTF. The CDR3 nucleotides read TGTGCCAGCTCACGGGACTACTACTCCGGGGCCAACGTCCTGACTTTC. The variable domain in full, with the rest retrieved from reference TRBV18 and TRBJ2-6, is NAGVMQNPRHLVRRRGQEARLRCSPMKGHSHVYWYRQLPEEGLKFMVYLQKENIIDESGMPKERFSAEFPKEGPSILRIQQVVRGDSAAYFCASSRDYYSGANVLTFGAGSRLTVL.

This clone showed up many times. This sequence joins TRBV2 and TRBJ2-1; D remains unclear. The CDR3 length is 13 residues. Germline lookup yields CDR1 SNHLY and CDR2 FYNNEI. Trimming cost V 4 bases and J 10 bases, with 14 bases left between them. CDR3 bases: TGTGCCAGCAGTGTCCTAGATCGGAGCGAGCAGTTCTTC. Amino acids: CASSVLDRSEQFF. The full variable domain, rest sourced from reference TRBV2 and TRBJ2-1, is EPEVTQTPSHQVTQMGQEVILRCVPISNHLYFYWYRQILGQKVEFLVSFYNNEISEKSEIFDDQFSVERPDGSNFTLKIRSTKLEDSAMYFCASSVLDRSEQFFGPGTRLTVL.

The V and J genes are TRBV5-1 and TRBJ1-5; TRBD1 matches 7 bases. CDR1 and CDR2 from the germline V gene are SGHRS and YFSETQ. The CDR3 is 14 amino acids. V dropped 0 bases and J dropped 6; count of bases not matched to a gene: 3. DNA of the CDR3: TGCGCCAGCAGCTTGGAGGGGGCCGCTCAGCCCCAGCATTTT. Translating gives CASSLEGAAQPQHF.

As concerns this clone: The junction departs from the called germline gene at one end, perhaps through a read error. The chain has TRBV5-1 and TRBJ2-1, with D unclear. This CDR3 region has 16 residues. Per the germline V gene, CDR1 is SGHRS and CDR2 is YFSETQ. CDR3 bases: TGCACCAGCAGCTTGATTGCCCAGATCTCCTACAATGAGCAGTTCTTC. Translated: CTSSLIAQISYNEQFF.

This clone was found many times. The rearrangement links TRBV28 to TRBJ1-5, with D perhaps TRBD1 (6 bases). The germline V and J ends were trimmed by 5 bases and 2 bases, with 10 bases remaining between them. In germline, CDR1 is MDHEN, CDR2 SYDVKM. The CDR3 is made up of 14 amino acids. The CDR3 DNA reads as TGTGCCAGCAGTGGGAACAGGGGCAATCAGCCCCAGCATTTT. It codes for CASSGNRGNQPQHF.

The genes are TRBV11-1 and TRBJ2-7, with D perhaps matching TRBD2 (5 bases). This CDR3 is built from 17 residues. Trimming stripped 3 bases from V and 3 bases from J, with 21 bases between. Germline lookup yields CDR1 SGHAT and CDR2 FQDESV (reference sequence). The CDR3 DNA sequence: TGTGCCAGCAGCTTTAAGGTTGGAGGCGTACGGCTCTACGAGCAGTACTTC. It yields the protein CASSFKVGGVRLYEQYF.

This clone was detected many times. As DNA, the CDR3 is TGTGCCAGTAGTCTGAGGGGCTCAGATACGCAGTATTTT. This gives the protein CASSLRGSDTQYF. The chain is built from TRBV19 and TRBJ2-3; D tentatively reads TRBD1 or TRBD2 (5 bases each). This CDR3 region has 13 residues. V was shortened by 5 bases and J by 4 bases, with 10 bases between the two germline ends. Looked up from germline, CDR1 is LNHDA and CDR2 is SQIVND (reference sequence).

Points on this clone: At one boundary the junction diverges from the germline segment, which might be a read error. The chain recombines TRBV20-1 with TRBJ2-1, with 7 nucleotides matching TRBD1. CDR3 length: 15 residues. Germline V CDR1 and CDR2: DFQATT, SNEGSKA (reference sequence). In DNA, the CDR3 is TGCAGTGCTAGAGGACCGCACAGGGGAATAAATGAGGAGTTCTTC. Translation: CSARGPHRGINEEFF.

Turning to this clone: A clone one base away is much larger, so this may be a read error. CDR3 nucleotide sequence: TGTGCCAGCAGCCGAACGGCGAACGCTGAAGCTTTCTTT. This translates into CASSRTANAEAFF. J is TRBJ1-1 and V is TRBV11-2, with no clear D. There are 13 residues in the CDR3. Germline values: CDR1 SGHAT, CDR2 FQNNGV.

This clone was recorded at least ten times. The V gene is TRBV28, the J gene TRBJ2-3; D is ambiguous. The V gene's germline CDR1 is MDHEN and CDR2 SYDVKM. The CDR3 has 13 amino acids. Trimming left V 6 bases short and J 5 bases short, with 12 bases between. The CDR3 loop reads CASSFPELDTQYF. CDR3 nucleotide sequence: TGTGCCAGCAGCTTTCCCGAGTTAGATACGCAGTATTTT.

This clone was seen a few times. The V gene is TRBV6-1, the J gene TRBJ2-7; D may match TRBD1 or TRBD2 (6 bases each). The V and J ends lost 6 bases and 2 bases respectively, with 17 bases between them. The CDR3 sequence is 15 residues long. Germline V lookup: CDR1 MNHNS, CDR2 SASEGT. The CDR3 region is CASSLRGGLPYEQYF. The DNA of the CDR3 is TGTGCCAGCAGCCTAAGAGGGGGGCTTCCCTACGAGCAGTACTTC.

This clone was observed many times. The V gene is TRBV6-5, the J gene TRBJ2-6, with D uncertain. Germline CDR1 reads MNHEY; CDR2 reads SVGAGI. The CDR3 covers 16 residues. Trimming removed 0 bases at V and 2 bases at J, with 8 bases between. CDR3 residues: CASSYSISAGANVLTF. The CDR3 DNA is TGTGCCAGCAGTTACTCGATCTCAGCTGGGGCCAACGTCCTGACTTTC.